This T cell receptor (beta chain) was sequenced during a study of vaccination and CD4 T cells after COVID-19. Overall study context: After nasal swab PCR-confirmed SARS-CoV-2, eight or nine convalescents had mild disease and one severe. Overlapping spike peptides from SARS-CoV-2, HCoV-NL63, HCoV-OC43 and HCoV-229E served to stimulate the cells. Collection of post-COVID samples occurred a median around 91 days after diagnosis, spanning a range of 35 to 161.

This clonotype has just a few counts. The antigen remains undetermined. V was shortened by 5 bases and J by 11 bases, with 12 bases between the two germline ends. Germline assignment: CDR1 SEHNR and CDR2 FQNEAQ (reference sequence). The CDR3 extends over 11 amino acids. Sequence data for DNA of cultured CD4+ T cells were generated by the Oncomine TCR Beta short-read assay. TCRdb re-analysed the PCR reads in MiXCR, keeping a single row per CDR3 protein. Of some 15,000 distinct CDR3 sequences listed, less than 35% are singletons. Treatment in this sample: roughly 11-day PBMC culture with coronavirus spike peptide pools or control peptides (ViraFEST assay).

The rearrangement joins TRBV7-9 to TRBJ1-1, with D hard to call. Source material: cultured CD4+ T cells from blood. This TCR was sampled from a human donor with COVID-19. In nucleotides, the CDR3 is TGTGCCAGCAGCCCTCAAATCATGGCTTTCTTT. Translation gives CASSPQIMAFF.